This is a list of T cell receptor beta chains from one sample in a study of OX40 agonist ivuxolimab in advanced cancers. Assay: immunoSEQ multiplex PCR; the TCRdb copy retains only in-frame clones and omits some. The sample shows around 60,000 clones, around 90% of them seen only once. This material consisted of CD4+ or CD8+ T cells sorted from blood, taken in a trial of the OX40 agonist ivuxolimab. These receptors all come from an adult with an advanced solid tumor such as melanoma, head and neck, liver or kidney cancer. Both conserved end residues are part of each CDR3. D genes are given only for firm matches.

v_gene: TRBV5-4
j_gene: TRBJ2-5
d_gene: NA
CDR3nt: TGTGCCAGCAGTTGGAGGTCAGAAGAGACCCAGTACTTC
CDR3aa: CASSWRSEETQYF

v_gene: TRBV19
j_gene: TRBJ2-7
d_gene: NA
CDR3nt: TGTGCCAGTAGTCCAGGGGGGTACGAGCAGTACTTC
CDR3aa: CASSPGGYEQYF

v_gene: TRBV30
j_gene: TRBJ2-7
d_gene: TRBD2
CDR3nt: TGTGCCTGGAGTCTGGGACTAGTCTCCTACGAGCAGTACTTC
CDR3aa: CAWSLGLVSYEQYF

v_gene: TRBV27
j_gene: TRBJ2-1
d_gene: TRBD2
CDR3nt: TGTGCCAGCAGTCGGGGGGATGAGCAGTTCTTC
CDR3aa: CASSRGDEQFF

v_gene: TRBV7-6
j_gene: TRBJ1-5
d_gene: NA
CDR3nt: TGTGCCAGCAGCCCCCTGATGGGGCCCCAGCATTTT
CDR3aa: CASSPLMGPQHF

v_gene: TRBV19
j_gene: TRBJ2-1
d_gene: TRBD2
CDR3nt: TGTGCCAGTAGTCTCCCTCTAGCGGGAGGGTCCAATGAGCAGTTCTTC
CDR3aa: CASSLPLAGGSNEQFF

v_gene: TRBV19
j_gene: TRBJ1-4
d_gene: NA
CDR3nt: TGTGCCAGTAGTGAGGAAGGACAGCTGTTTTTT
CDR3aa: CASSEEGQLFF

v_gene: TRBV6-6
j_gene: TRBJ2-2
d_gene: NA
CDR3nt: TGTGCCAGCAGTTACTCGAGGCTAGCGAACACCGGGGAGCTGTTTTTT
CDR3aa: CASSYSRLANTGELFF

v_gene: TRBV2
j_gene: TRBJ2-1
d_gene: NA
CDR3nt: TGTGCCAGCAGTGAACAGGTGTACAATGAGCAGTTCTTC
CDR3aa: CASSEQVYNEQFF

v_gene: TRBV14
j_gene: TRBJ1-6
d_gene: NA
CDR3nt: TGTGCCAGCAGCCTCCTTGCCTTGGATTCACCCCTCCACTTT
CDR3aa: CASSLLALDSPLHF

v_gene: TRBV4-1
j_gene: TRBJ2-1
d_gene: NA
CDR3nt: TGCGCCAGCAGCCAAGATTCGGGTAGAAGTGAGCAGTTCTTC
CDR3aa: CASSQDSGRSEQFF

v_gene: TRBV4-1
j_gene: TRBJ2-3
d_gene: TRBD2
CDR3nt: TGCGCCAGCAGCCGCGGGGGGAGGGCCTCAGATACGCAGTATTTT
CDR3aa: CASSRGGRASDTQYF

v_gene: TRBV10-2
j_gene: TRBJ2-1
d_gene: TRBD2
CDR3nt: TGCGCCACAAAGCGGGGGCTTGAGCAGTTCTTC
CDR3aa: CATKRGLEQFF

v_gene: TRBV5-1
j_gene: TRBJ2-2
d_gene: TRBD2
CDR3nt: TGCGCCAGCAGCCTAAGGACTAGCGGGGGTGTTCATGTCGGGGAGCTGTTTTTT
CDR3aa: CASSLRTSGGVHVGELFF